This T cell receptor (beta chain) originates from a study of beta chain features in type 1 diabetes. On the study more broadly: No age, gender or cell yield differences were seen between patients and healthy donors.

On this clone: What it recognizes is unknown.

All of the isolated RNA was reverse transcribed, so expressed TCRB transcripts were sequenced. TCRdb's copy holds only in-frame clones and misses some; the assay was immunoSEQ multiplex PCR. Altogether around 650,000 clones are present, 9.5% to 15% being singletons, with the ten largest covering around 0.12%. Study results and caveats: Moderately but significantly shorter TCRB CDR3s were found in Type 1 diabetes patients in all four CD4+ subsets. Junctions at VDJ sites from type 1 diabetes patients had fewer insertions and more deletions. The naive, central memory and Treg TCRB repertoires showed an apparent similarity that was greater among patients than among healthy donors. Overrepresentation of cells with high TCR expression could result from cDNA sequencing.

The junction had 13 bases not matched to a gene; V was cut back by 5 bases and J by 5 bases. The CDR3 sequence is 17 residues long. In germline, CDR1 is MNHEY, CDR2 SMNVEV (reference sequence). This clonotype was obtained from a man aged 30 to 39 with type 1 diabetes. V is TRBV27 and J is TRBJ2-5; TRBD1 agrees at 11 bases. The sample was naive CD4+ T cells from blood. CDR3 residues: CASSAGQGAIAKETQYF. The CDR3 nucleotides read TGTGCCAGCAGTGCTGGACAGGGGGCCATTGCGAAGGAGACCCAGTACTTC.